This T cell receptor beta chain came from a study of T cells after yellow fever vaccination. From germline, CDR1 is MGHDK and CDR2 SYGVNS. The CDR3 contains 17 residues. J gave up 0 bases and V 2 bases, and 10 bases lay outside the gene matches. TCRdb re-called the 5' RACE reads through MiXCR, storing one row per CDR3 protein. The table lists around 600,000 distinct CDR3 sequences, around an eighth of them singletons. The specimen was PBMCs, collected on the day of the yellow fever booster vaccination. This TCR was sampled from a man aged 30-40 years who received the YFV17D yellow fever vaccine. The gene calls are TRBV25-1 and TRBJ2-7, with 7 bases identical to TRBD1. Written as DNA, the CDR3 is TGTGCCAGCAGTGAACTCTGGCGACAGGGAGTCTCCTACGAGCAGTACTTC. Its translation: CASSELWRQGVSYEQYF.